This record looks at one T cell receptor (beta chain) sequence and its context. This record belongs to a study of blood T cell repertoires in COVID-19. Study as a whole: From the United States, Italy and Spain came samples of acute and convalescent COVID-19. The cDNA or gDNA used as material had been derived from T cells, B-cell-depleted T cells, or PBMCs.

Participants came from under 30 US areas, aged about 18 to 100 years. Within 2 weeks of study entry, exposed participants had contacted a PCR-confirmed or clinician-diagnosed COVID-19 case. Some clones are missing from TCRdb's copy, which holds only in-frame ones; the method was immunoSEQ multiplex PCR. This table has approximately 270,000 clones, under 95% appearing once. The V gene's germline CDR1 is LNHDA and CDR2 SQIVND (reference sequence). The CDR3 is 16 residues long. V gave up 4 bases and J gave up 1 base; unmatched junction bases: 6. The receptor comes from a man aged 35 to 55 who had been exposed to COVID-19. This chain joins TRBV19 and TRBJ2-5, with 10 nucleotides matching TRBD1. The specimen sequenced was PBMCs or T cells enriched from blood (not recorded which). As DNA, the CDR3 is TGTGCCAGTAGTACGACCGGGACAGGGGTCCAAGAGACCCAGTACTTC. Translating it yields CASSTTGTGVQETQYF.